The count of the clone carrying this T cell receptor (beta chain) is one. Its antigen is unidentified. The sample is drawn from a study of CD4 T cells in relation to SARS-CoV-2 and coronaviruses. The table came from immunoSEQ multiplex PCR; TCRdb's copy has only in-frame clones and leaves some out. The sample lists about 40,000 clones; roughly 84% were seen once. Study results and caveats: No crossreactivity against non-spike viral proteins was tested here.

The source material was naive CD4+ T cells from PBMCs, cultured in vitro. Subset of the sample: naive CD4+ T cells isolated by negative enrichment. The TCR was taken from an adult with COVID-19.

The DNA of the CDR3 is TGTGCCAGCAGCTTGGTTAGCGGGAGTGCAGATACGCAGTATTTT. Protein product: CASSLVSGSADTQYF. The genes are TRBV5-4 and TRBJ2-3, with TRBD2 matching over 9 bases. Germline assignment: CDR1 SGHNT and CDR2 YYREEE (reference sequence). There are 15 residues in the CDR3. V shed 0 bases and J 4 bases; nucleotides not matched to a gene: 3.